This T cell receptor beta chain was captured by sequencing in a study of OX40 agonist ivuxolimab in advanced cancers. Study background: With ivuxolimab, an agonistic anti-OX40 (CD134) antibody, patients were treated.

The repertoire was sequenced with immunoSEQ multiplex PCR; TCRdb's copy has only in-frame clones and lacks some. The data contain tens of thousands of clones, 80% to 90% of them seen just once; the ten biggest clones take up about 2.7%. Germline V CDR1 and CDR2: LNHDA, SQIVND (reference sequence). Trimming took off 3 bases at V and 2 bases at J, with 11 bases between the two ends. The CDR3 consists of 15 residues. The material sequenced was CD4+ or CD8+ T cells sorted from blood, taken in a trial of the OX40 agonist ivuxolimab. The TCR was taken from an adult with an advanced solid tumor such as melanoma, head and neck, liver or kidney cancer. The rearrangement uses TRBV19 and TRBJ1-5, with unresolved D. The CDR3 reads CASSILSTGNQPQHF. Written as DNA, the CDR3 is TGTGCCAGTAGTATCTTATCCACGGGCAATCAGCCCCAGCATTTT.